This T cell receptor (beta chain) is from a study of blood T cells in healthy people across ages. This clonotype was observed many times. Its antigen remains unknown. A second about 7 to 11 cycle PCR used barcoded and J-beta primers. TCRdb called the 5' RACE reads again in MiXCR, with one record for every CDR3 protein. The table shows approximately 790,000 distinct CDR3 sequences, with 62% occurring only once. Study-level points and caveats: Diversity of TCR beta correlated strongly with naive T cell percentage.

Sequencing input: blood. This sequence originates from a man aged 30 to 39 in good health.

The CDR3 loop is CSVRGLRSYEQYF. Written as DNA, the CDR3 is TGCAGTGTCCGGGGCCTCCGGTCCTACGAGCAGTACTTC. The rearrangement uses TRBV20-1 and TRBJ2-7; D assignment may be TRBD1 or TRBD2 (5 bases each). Trimming left V 7 bases short and J 1 base short, with 14 bases between. The CDR3 runs to 13 residues. Germline values: CDR1 DFQATT, CDR2 SNEGSKA (reference sequence).